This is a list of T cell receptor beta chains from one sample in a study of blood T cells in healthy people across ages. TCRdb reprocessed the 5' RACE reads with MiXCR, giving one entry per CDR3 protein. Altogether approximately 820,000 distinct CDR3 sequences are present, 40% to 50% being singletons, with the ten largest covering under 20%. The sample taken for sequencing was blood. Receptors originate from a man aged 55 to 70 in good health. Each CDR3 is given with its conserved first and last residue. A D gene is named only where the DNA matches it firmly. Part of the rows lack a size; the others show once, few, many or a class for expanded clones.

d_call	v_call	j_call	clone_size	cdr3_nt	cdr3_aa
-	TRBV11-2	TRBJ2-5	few	TGTGCCAGCAGCTTAGATATGGCTACAGGGACCCAGTACTTC	CASSLDMATGTQYF
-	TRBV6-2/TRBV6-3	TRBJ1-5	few	TGTGCCAGCAGTTACCCGGACATTAGCAATCAGCCCCAGCATTTT	CASSYPDISNQPQHF
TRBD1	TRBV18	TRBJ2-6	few	TGTGCCAGCTCACTACGCCCGAGACAGGGTAACGTCCTGACTTTC	CASSLRPRQGNVLTF
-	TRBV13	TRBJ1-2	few	TGTGCCAGCAGTCCACAGCGCCTATATGGCTACACCTTC	CASSPQRLYGYTF
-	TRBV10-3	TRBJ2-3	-	TGTGCCATCAGTGAAGAATGGACTGGCACAGATACGCAGTATTTT	CAISEEWTGTDTQYF
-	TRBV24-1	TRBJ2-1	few	TGTGCCACCAGCGATATACTAGGTTCTGAGCAGTTCTTC	CATSDILGSEQFF
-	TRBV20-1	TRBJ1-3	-	TGCAGTGCTATTTCGGGGGCTGGAAACACCATATATTTT	CSAISGAGNTIYF
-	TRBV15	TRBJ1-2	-	TGTGCCACCAGCAGAGCGTCTCAGGCCGGCTATGGCTACACCTTC	CATSRASQAGYGYTF
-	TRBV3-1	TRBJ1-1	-	TGTGCCAGCAGCCAAGATCTTGTCGCGGTTGGGACTGAAGCTTTCTTT	CASSQDLVAVGTEAFF
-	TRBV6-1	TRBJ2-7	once	TGTGCCAGCAGTGAACGCAAGTACGAGCAGTACTTC	CASSERKYEQYF
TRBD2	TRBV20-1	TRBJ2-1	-	TGCAGTGCTAGACCGGGGACTAGCGGGGTTGATGAGCAGTTCTTC	CSARPGTSGVDEQFF
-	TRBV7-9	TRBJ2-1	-	TGTGCCAGCAGCTTAGGGGACACCAATGAGCAGTTCTTC	CASSLGDTNEQFF
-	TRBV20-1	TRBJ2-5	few	TGCAGTGCTAGAGGGGGCAGTCAAGAGACCCAGTACTTC	CSARGGSQETQYF
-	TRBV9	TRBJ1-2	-	TGTGCCAGCAGCGTAGGCAGGGCTGCCTATGGCTACACCTTC	CASSVGRAAYGYTF
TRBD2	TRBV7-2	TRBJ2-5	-	TGTGCCAGCAGCCCCTCTAGCGGGGGATACCAAGAGACCCAGTACTTC	CASSPSSGGYQETQYF
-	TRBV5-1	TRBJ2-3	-	TGCGCCAGCAGCCCCGGGCACGGGGGTCCTGATACGCAGTATTTT	CASSPGHGGPDTQYF
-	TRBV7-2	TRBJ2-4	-	TGTGCCAGCAGCTTATTTGGTCCAGGGTTAGGCAAAAACATTCAGTACTTC	CASSLFGPGLGKNIQYF
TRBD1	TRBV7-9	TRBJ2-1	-	TGTGCCAGCAGCCCAATCGGGACAGGGGCTATCAGTGAGCAGTTCTTC	CASSPIGTGAISEQFF